Below are 26 T cell receptor beta chains sequenced from a single sample in a study of CD8+CD57+ T cells in acquired aplastic anemia. The template used for profiling TCR beta VDJ and CDR3 was genomic DNA. TCRdb re-derived calls from the reads in MiXCR, one entry per CDR3 protein. The sample consists of 75,000 to 90,000 distinct CDR3 sequences, 40% to 50% of them appearing once. Material: sorted CD4+, CD8+, or CD8+CD57+ T cells (not recorded which) from PBMCs. Receptor source: a human donor in good health, serving as a control.

This sequence joins TRBV20-1 and TRBJ2-5, with 8 positions matching TRBD2. The CDR3 extends over 16 amino acids. V was pared by 6 bases and J by 7 bases, with 19 bases of the junction left unmatched. Per germline, CDR1 DFQATT and CDR2 SNEGSKA (reference sequence). CDR3 loop: CSAHPLSGSDLRTQYF. DNA of the CDR3: TGCAGTGCCCATCCTTTGAGCGGGAGCGACCTTCGGACCCAGTACTTC.

The table lists this clonotype with many counts. The chain links TRBV20-1 to TRBJ1-2, with D possibly TRBD1 on 6 matching bases. Germline values: CDR1 DFQATT, CDR2 SNEGSKA (reference sequence). V dropped 6 bases and J dropped 3 bases, with 11 bases sitting between them. The CDR3 covers 12 residues. CDR3 coding DNA: TGCAGTGCCCAGGAGGGGGACTATGGCTACACCTTC. It is translated as CSAQEGDYGYTF.

Ten or more counts support this clonotype. The chain is built from TRBV9 and TRBJ2-1; D is tentatively TRBD1 or TRBD2 (5 bases each). From germline, CDR1 is SGDLS and CDR2 YYNGEE. This CDR3 has 15 amino acids. The V gene lost 2 bases and the J gene lost 9 bases, with 18 bases spanning the gap. As DNA, the CDR3 is TGTGCCAGCAGCGTTTTCGAGGGGCCTGGGGCTGAGCAGTTCTTC. The encoded protein is CASSVFEGPGAEQFF.

This sequence joins TRBV7-8 and TRBJ2-3; TRBD1 or TRBD2 may be the D gene (5 bases each). The germline CDR1 and CDR2 sequences are SGHVS and FQNEAQ. The length of the CDR3 is 14 residues. The ends were cut back, 1 base at V and 2 bases at J, with 7 bases in the middle. The CDR3 DNA reads TGTGCCAGCAGCTTAGGGGGGTACACAGATACGCAGTATTTT. Its translation is CASSLGGYTDTQYF.

Concerning this clonotype itself: A much more abundant neighbour one base away suggests this may be a read error. The chain uses TRBV11-1 and TRBJ1-2; D may be TRBD1 (6 bases). The CDR3 is 17 residues long. Germline loops: CDR1 SGHAT, CDR2 FQDESV (reference sequence). The CDR3 reads CASSRAYDRNQHYSYTF. The CDR3 region has the DNA TGTGCCAGCAGTCGCGCCTACGACAGGAATCAGCACTATAGCTACACCTTC.

There are a few counts of this clonotype. The rearrangement joins TRBV6-5 to TRBJ2-2; weak D call: TRBD2 (6 bases). Trimming shortened V by 4 bases and J by 8 bases, and 11 bases separated the two germline ends. Per the germline V gene, CDR1 is MNHEY and CDR2 is SVGAGI. The CDR3 length is 13 residues. The CDR3 is CASSFWGEGELFF. The CDR3 nucleotides are TGTGCCAGCAGTTTTTGGGGGGAGGGGGAGCTGTTTTTT.

The V and J genes are TRBV25-1 and TRBJ2-3; D is ambiguous. Germline V gives CDR1 MGHDK, CDR2 SYGVNS. Trimming took 6 bases from V and 6 from J, leaving 19 bases between them. The CDR3 is made up of 15 amino acids. CDR3 nucleotides: TGTGCCAGCAGCTCGAGTCCAATCGAAACGGATACGCAGTATTTT. It yields the protein CASSSSPIETDTQYF.

This clonotype was picked up many times. The chain is built from TRBV7-6 and TRBJ2-1; weak D call: TRBD1 (5 bases). The CDR3 runs to 13 residues. Germline assignment: CDR1 SGHVS and CDR2 FNYEAQ. Between the trimmed V and J ends, which lost 0 bases and 8 bases, there was a span of 8 bases. This CDR3 reads CASSLAGADEQFF. The CDR3 DNA follows: TGTGCCAGCAGCTTAGCAGGGGCGGATGAGCAGTTCTTC.

The table lists this clonotype with many counts. V is TRBV3-1 and J is TRBJ1-2; TRBD1 matches at 11 bases. Germline V gene lookup returns CDR1 LGHDT and CDR2 YNNKEL (reference sequence). Trimming cost V 1 base and J 7 bases; bases outside gene matches: 2. This CDR3 has 14 residues. The CDR3 nucleotides read TGTGCCAGCAGCCAAGGGACAGGGGGCAGTGGCTACACCTTC. It is translated as CASSQGTGGSGYTF.

The table lists this clonotype with many counts. This chain joins TRBV2 and TRBJ1-1; D is ambiguous. Germline CDR1 is SNHLY and CDR2 is FYNNEI. CDR3 length: 11 amino acids. The germline V and J ends were trimmed by 7 bases and 1 base, with 4 bases remaining between them. CDR3 sequence: CASTRNTEAFF. The CDR3 DNA is TGTGCCAGCACTAGGAACACTGAAGCTTTCTTT.

This clonotype was seen more than once but under ten times. This sequence joins TRBV9 and TRBJ2-1; TRBD1 might be the D (5 bases). This CDR3 is 15 amino acids long. CDR1 is SGDLS, CDR2 YYNGEE, per germline. Trimming took 0 bases from V and 7 from J, leaving 14 bases between them. The CDR3 region is CASSVEMSGRNEQFF. In nucleotides, the CDR3 is TGTGCCAGCAGCGTAGAGATGTCAGGGCGGAATGAGCAGTTCTTC.

Many counts were recorded for this clonotype. The gene calls are TRBV19 and TRBJ1-2, with 7 nucleotides matching TRBD1. The V segment lost 6 bases and the J segment 1 base; nucleotides outside the gene matches: 8. Germline V gene data show CDR1 as LNHDA and CDR2 as SQIVND (reference sequence). The CDR3 is made up of 15 amino acids. The CDR3 sequence: CASSPYRDSNYGYTF. The CDR3 nucleotides are TGTGCCAGTAGCCCTTATAGGGACAGTAACTATGGCTACACCTTC.

This clonotype occurred many times. The chain employs TRBV5-1 and TRBJ2-3, with TRBD1 identical over 7 bases. J lost 3 bases, V lost 2 bases, and 6 bases had no gene match. The germline V gene encodes CDR1 SGHRS and CDR2 YFSETQ. This CDR3 region has 15 residues. CDR3 nucleotides: TGCGCCAGCAGCTTCTCCGGACAGGTGACAGATACGCAGTATTTT. Protein product: CASSFSGQVTDTQYF.

This clonotype has ten or more counts. This chain joins TRBV15 and TRBJ2-5, with D possibly being TRBD1 (5 bases). Germline CDR1 LNHNV, CDR2 YYDKDF (reference sequence). V lost 6 bases, J lost 1 base, and 12 bases lay in between. The CDR3 is 14 residues long. The DNA of the CDR3 is TGTGCCACCAGGACACAGGCCTTCCAAGAGACCCAGTACTTC. This translates into CATRTQAFQETQYF.

This clonotype was detected ten times or more. The J gene is TRBJ2-5, the V gene TRBV15, with 10 positions matching TRBD2. This CDR3 is 18 amino acids long. The junction had 8 bases not matched to a gene; V was cut back by 0 bases and J by 1 base. Germline-derived CDR1 and CDR2 are LNHNV and YYDKDF (reference sequence). The DNA for the CDR3 is TGTGCCACCAGCAGAGACCCCTGGACTAGCGGACTCCAAGAGACCCAGTACTTC. This encodes CATSRDPWTSGLQETQYF.

The chain carries TRBV9 and TRBJ2-6; maybe TRBD1 (6 bases). The CDR3 covers 18 residues. Trimming shortened V by 0 bases and J by 0 bases, and 13 bases separated the two germline ends. Germline loops: CDR1 SGDLS, CDR2 YYNGEE. The CDR3 loop reads CASSVDWTDSSGANVLTF. CDR3 nucleotides: TGTGCCAGCAGCGTAGACTGGACGGACAGCTCTGGGGCCAACGTCCTGACTTTC.

The table lists this clonotype with many counts. At one of its ends the junction is not consistent with the germline gene, which may arise from a read error. V usage is TRBV7-9 and J usage is TRBJ1-2, with D possibly being TRBD1 (6 bases). CDR3 length: 13 amino acids. In germline, CDR1 is SEHNR, CDR2 FQNEAQ (reference sequence). CDR3 nucleotide sequence: TGTGTCAGCAGTCATAGGGGGAACTATGGCTACACCTTC. It specifies CVSSHRGNYGYTF.

Ten or more counts support this clonotype. V gene TRBV9 combines with J gene TRBJ1-1, with D possibly being TRBD1 (5 bases). CDR3 size: 11 residues. V was trimmed by 3 bases and J by 7 bases, leaving 7 bases between them. CDR1 is SGDLS, CDR2 YYNGEE, per germline. In nucleotides, the CDR3 is TGTGCCAGCAGCGATGGGGGTGAAGCTTTCTTT. Residues: CASSDGGEAFF.

This clonotype has only a few counts. A single base separates this from a much larger clone, so it may be a read error. V is TRBV10-2 and J is TRBJ2-7, with 7 nucleotides matching TRBD1. The germline V gene encodes CDR1 WSHSY and CDR2 SAAADI. This CDR3 comprises 14 residues. The CDR3 here is CASGDATGTYEQYF. The DNA for the CDR3 is TGCGCCAGCGGTGATGCGACAGGGACCTACGAGCAGTACTTC.

This clonotype has ten or more counts. The chain carries TRBV9 and TRBJ2-1; 10 bases line up with TRBD1. Trimming removed 2 bases from V and 4 bases from J; junction bases left unmatched: 12. CDR3 size: 18 residues. CDR1 SGDLS and CDR2 YYNGEE come from the germline V gene. CDR3 DNA: TGTGCCAGCAGCGTGCCTAGGGGAGGGACAGGGGCATACAATGAGCAGTTCTTC. This gives the protein CASSVPRGGTGAYNEQFF.

A few counts support this clonotype. The J gene is TRBJ2-3, the V gene TRBV25-1; D is unresolved. V lost 6 bases and J 5 bases, leaving 18 bases between the germline ends. Germline V gene sequence: CDR1 MGHDK, CDR2 SYGVNS. The CDR3 is 15 residues long. The chain's CDR3 is CASSPARVLGDTQYF. Written as DNA, the CDR3 is TGTGCCAGCAGCCCGGCTAGGGTTCTTGGAGATACGCAGTATTTT.

The chain joins TRBV7-6 to TRBJ2-1, with D uncertain. Germline V gene lookup returns CDR1 SGHVS and CDR2 FNYEAQ. Trimming cost V 5 bases and J 10 bases, with 12 bases left between them. This CDR3 spans 12 amino acids. In DNA, the CDR3 is TGTGCCAGCAGCCCTCGTGTCGGGGAGCAGTTCTTC. This codes for CASSPRVGEQFF.

This clonotype was seen many times. The V and J genes are TRBV4-1 and TRBJ2-7, with 7 bases lining up with TRBD2. Germline CDR1 reads MGHRA; CDR2 reads YSYEKL. This CDR3 contains 15 residues. V was pared by 1 base and J by 5 bases, with 8 bases of the junction left unmatched. The CDR3 DNA follows: TGCGCCAGCAGCCAAGGGGGAGGGACTTATCACGAGCAGTACTTC. This encodes CASSQGGGTYHEQYF.

This clonotype was detected a few times. A clone one base away is much larger, so this may be a read error. The chain couples TRBV7-3 to TRBJ1-1; unclear D gene. The CDR3 totals 13 residues. Germline V lookup: CDR1 SGHTA, CDR2 FQGTGA. DNA for the CDR3: TGTGCCGGCAGCCAACCCTTGGGCACTGAAGCTTTCTTT. Amino acids: CAGSQPLGTEAFF.

At least ten counts were recorded for this clonotype. The rearrangement uses TRBV15 and TRBJ2-1; no firm D call. The germline V gene has CDR1 LNHNV and CDR2 YYDKDF (reference sequence). V lost 0 bases and J 5 bases, leaving 5 bases between the germline ends. CDR3 size: 13 residues. The CDR3 here is CATSRDEHNEQFF. The CDR3 DNA reads TGTGCCACCAGCAGAGATGAACACAATGAGCAGTTCTTC.

The chain recombines TRBV24-1 with TRBJ1-5; D gene unclear. CDR1 and CDR2 from the germline V gene are KGHDR and SFDVKD. The germline V and J ends were trimmed by 10 bases and 0 bases, with 12 bases remaining between them. The CDR3 consists of 14 residues. As DNA, the CDR3 is TGTGCCACTTTCGTTGACACTAGCAATCAGCCCCAGCATTTT. The encoded protein is CATFVDTSNQPQHF.